A selection of T cell receptor beta chains follows, all from one sample in a study of T cells in Graves' hyperthyroidism and ophthalmopathy. Each CDR3 protein is one row after TCRdb ran MiXCR on the multiplex PCR reads. The table records fewer than 800,000 distinct CDR3 sequences, roughly 15% of them present only once. The sample consisted of blood. These receptors came from a young man with Graves' hyperthyroidism. The conserved cysteine and the conserved F or W are not part of the CDR3 here.

J,V,CDR3
TRBJ2-3,TRBV2,ASSSGLGSTDTQY
TRBJ1-2,TRBV20-1,SAGPTGDYGYT
TRBJ2-1,TRBV12-3/TRBV12-4,ASSLSDRVYNEQF
TRBJ2-2,TRBV7-3,ASSCYRVTGELF
TRBJ2-7,TRBV6-2/TRBV6-3,ASRDGLAGVSEQY
TRBJ2-7,TRBV6-1,ASSAPRGEGSYEQY
TRBJ2-5,TRBV27,ASTTTGAEQETQY
TRBJ2-7,TRBV6-2/TRBV6-3,ASSYSREREQY
TRBJ2-6,TRBV13,ASSFGPPTEGANVLT
TRBJ2-2,TRBV7-9,ASSASGRSNTGELF
TRBJ2-2,TRBV27,ASSGYSGRANTGELF
TRBJ2-3,TRBV20-1,SASEWGAYSDTQY
TRBJ2-7,TRBV11-2,ASSSLKRSYEQY
TRBJ2-3,TRBV5-1,ASSLDRAVDTQY
TRBJ2-2,TRBV10-3,AISEGAGELF
TRBJ1-2,TRBV6-1,ASGTALYGYT
TRBJ2-4,TRBV14,ASSQLTTGTGNIQY
TRBJ2-3,TRBV20-1,SARAPTGGDTQY
TRBJ2-3,TRBV29-1,SVGLGYTDTQY
TRBJ2-5,TRBV20-1,SAGKGWGGETQY
TRBJ1-1,TRBV9,ASSFRADRGNTEAF
TRBJ2-7,TRBV20-1,SATHYEQY
TRBJ2-3,TRBV10-2,ASTMTGGSTDTQY
TRBJ2-5,TRBV5-1,ASNPGGETQY
TRBJ1-1,TRBV12-3/TRBV12-4,ASIPGQGRPNTEAF
TRBJ2-7,TRBV30,AWSGAGGAYEQY
TRBJ2-7,TRBV5-1,ASREGYRTYEQY
TRBJ1-2,TRBV7-2,ASSIGRANYGYT
TRBJ2-5,TRBV11-2,ASSPPGQLSQETQY
TRBJ2-1,TRBV6-1,ATQVTTLGRDEQF
TRBJ2-2,TRBV7-8,ASSLSYRGTGELF
TRBJ2-7,TRBV28,ASSHQGHSPPYEQY
TRBJ1-1,TRBV5-1,ASSLGQAALMNTEAF
TRBJ2-1,TRBV11-2,ASSLEAGDEQF
TRBJ2-5,TRBV11-3,ASSIGPKETQY
TRBJ2-1,TRBV2,ASSGDGDEQF
TRBJ2-2,TRBV12-3/TRBV12-4,ASSLLGGKNTGELF
TRBJ2-7,TRBV20-1,SARETGTGVWEQY
TRBJ2-1,TRBV24-1,ATSDLVEEQF
TRBJ2-2,TRBV7-9,ASSLGGPKEGELF
TRBJ2-5,TRBV3-1,ASSPKGIGSGETQY
TRBJ2-7,TRBV2,ASTGEAGSSYEQY
TRBJ2-7,TRBV3-1,ASSRRTVIVQGEQY
TRBJ2-3,TRBV7-2,ASSLTWTSGIGETQY
TRBJ2-7,TRBV28,ASSRVSPTYEQY
TRBJ2-2,TRBV5-6,ASSLPPNTGELF
TRBJ2-7,TRBV30,AWIVGAYEQY
TRBJ2-1,TRBV20-1,SASGSSYNGQF
TRBJ2-2,TRBV30,AWRGTGNTGELF
TRBJ2-7,TRBV10-3,AISEGGHEQY
TRBJ2-1,TRBV10-3,AIRSGQGVGNEQF
TRBJ1-1,TRBV20-1,TIRGLGTEAF
TRBJ2-7,TRBV20-1,SARVGTSGSSEQY
TRBJ1-5,TRBV20-1,SARLSNQPQH